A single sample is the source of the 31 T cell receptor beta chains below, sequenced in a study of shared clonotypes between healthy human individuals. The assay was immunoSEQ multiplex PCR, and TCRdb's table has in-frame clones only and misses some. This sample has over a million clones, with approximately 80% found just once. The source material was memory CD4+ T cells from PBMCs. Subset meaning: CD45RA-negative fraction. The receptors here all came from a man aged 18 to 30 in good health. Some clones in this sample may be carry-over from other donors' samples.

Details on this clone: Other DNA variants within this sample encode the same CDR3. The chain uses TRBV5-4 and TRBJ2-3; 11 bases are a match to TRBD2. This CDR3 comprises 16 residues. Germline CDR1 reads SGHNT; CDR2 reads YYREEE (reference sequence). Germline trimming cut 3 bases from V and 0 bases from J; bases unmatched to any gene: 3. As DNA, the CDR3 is TGTGCCAGCAGCTCTGGACTAGCGGGCAGCACAGATACGCAGTATTTT. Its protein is CASSSGLAGSTDTQYF. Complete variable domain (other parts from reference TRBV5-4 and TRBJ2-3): ETGVTQSPTHLIKTRGQQVTLRCSSQSGHNTVSWYQQALGQGPQFIFQYYREEENGRGNFPPRFSGLQFPNYSSELNVNALELDDSALYLCASSSGLAGSTDTQYFGPGTRLTVL.

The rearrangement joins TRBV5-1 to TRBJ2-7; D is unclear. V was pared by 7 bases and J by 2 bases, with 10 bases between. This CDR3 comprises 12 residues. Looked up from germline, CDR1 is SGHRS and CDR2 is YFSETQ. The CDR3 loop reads CASRRPAYEQYF. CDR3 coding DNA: TGCGCCAGCCGCCGGCCGGCCTACGAGCAGTACTTC.

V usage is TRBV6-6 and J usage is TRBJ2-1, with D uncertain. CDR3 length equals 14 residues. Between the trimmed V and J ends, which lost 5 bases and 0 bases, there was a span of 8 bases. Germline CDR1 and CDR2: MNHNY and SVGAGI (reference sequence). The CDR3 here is CASSPPTSYNEQFF. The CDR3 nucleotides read TGTGCCAGCAGTCCTCCGACCTCCTACAATGAGCAGTTCTTC.

CDR3 nucleotide sequence: TGTGCCAGCAGCTTCGCTAGCGGGAGTGGCGATACGCAGTATTTT. Translation: CASSFASGSGDTQYF. This chain links TRBV11-3 with TRBJ2-3, with TRBD2 matching 10 bases. This CDR3 has 15 residues. In germline, CDR1 is SGHNT, CDR2 YENEEA. Trimming at V came to 3 bases and at J to 6 bases, leaving 6 bases not matched to a gene.

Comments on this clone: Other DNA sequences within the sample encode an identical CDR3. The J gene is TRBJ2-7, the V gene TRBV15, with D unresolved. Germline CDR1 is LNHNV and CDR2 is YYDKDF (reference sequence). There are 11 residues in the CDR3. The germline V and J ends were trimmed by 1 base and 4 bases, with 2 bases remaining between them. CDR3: CATSRGYEQYF. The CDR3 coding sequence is TGTGCCACCAGCAGAGGGTACGAGCAGTACTTC. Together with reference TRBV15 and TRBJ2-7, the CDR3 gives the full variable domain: DAMVIQNPRYQVTQFGKPVTLSCSQTLNHNVMYWYQQKSSQAPKLLFHYYDKDFNNEADTPDNFQSRRPNTSFCFLDIRSPGLGDTAMYLCATSRGYEQYFGPGTRLTVT.

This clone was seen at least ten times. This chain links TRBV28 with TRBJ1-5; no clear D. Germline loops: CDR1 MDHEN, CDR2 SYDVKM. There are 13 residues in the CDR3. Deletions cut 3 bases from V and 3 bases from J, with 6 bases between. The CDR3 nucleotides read TGTGCCAGCAGTTTCCCCCCCAATCAGCCCCAGCATTTT. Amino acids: CASSFPPNQPQHF.

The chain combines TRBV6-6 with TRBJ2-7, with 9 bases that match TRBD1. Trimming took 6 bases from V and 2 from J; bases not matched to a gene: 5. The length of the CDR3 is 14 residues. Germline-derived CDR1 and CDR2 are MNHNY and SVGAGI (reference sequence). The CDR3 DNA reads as TGTGCCAGCAGGTCGGGACAGGGCGCCTACGAGCAGTACTTC. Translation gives CASRSGQGAYEQYF.

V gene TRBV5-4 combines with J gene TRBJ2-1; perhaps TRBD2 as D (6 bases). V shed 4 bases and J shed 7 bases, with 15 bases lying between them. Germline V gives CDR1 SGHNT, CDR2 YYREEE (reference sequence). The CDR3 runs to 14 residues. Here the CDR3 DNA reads TGTGCCAGCAGCCCCACGGGAGTTGGGAATGAGCAGTTCTTC. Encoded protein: CASSPTGVGNEQFF.

The CDR3 nucleotides read TGTGCCAGCTCATCCGGACGGCTCGCGAACACTGAAGCTTTCTTT. Translation: CASSSGRLANTEAFF. J is TRBJ1-1 and V is TRBV18; D not certain. The CDR3 is 15 amino acids. Germline CDR1 is KGHSH and CDR2 is LQKENI. V gave up 5 bases and J gave up 1 base, with 14 bases separating them.

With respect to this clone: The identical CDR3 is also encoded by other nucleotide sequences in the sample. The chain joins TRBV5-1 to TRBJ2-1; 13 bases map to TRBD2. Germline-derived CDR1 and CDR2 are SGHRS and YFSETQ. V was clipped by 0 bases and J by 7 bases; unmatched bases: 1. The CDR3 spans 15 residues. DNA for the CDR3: TGCGCCAGCAGCTTGGTGGGACTAGCGGGAAATGAGCAGTTCTTC. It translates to CASSLVGLAGNEQFF.

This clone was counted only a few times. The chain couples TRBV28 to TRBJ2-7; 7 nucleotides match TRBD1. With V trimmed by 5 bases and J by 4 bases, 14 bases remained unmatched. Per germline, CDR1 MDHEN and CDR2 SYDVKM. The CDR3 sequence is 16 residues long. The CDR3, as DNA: TGTGCCAGCAGTCCCCTGGACAGGCCCAATGGGTACGAGCAGTACTTC. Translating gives CASSPLDRPNGYEQYF.

CDR3 DNA sequence: TGTGCCAGCAGCTTAGACTTCGGGACTGAAGCTTTCTTT. Its translation is CASSLDFGTEAFF. J is TRBJ1-1 and V is TRBV14; no firm D call. V lost 5 bases to trimming and J lost 5 bases, with 12 bases between them. Germline assignment: CDR1 SGHDN and CDR2 FVKESK. The CDR3 sequence is 13 residues long.

The CDR3 DNA follows: TGTGCCTGGAGTGTACCCGGGACTAGCGGGACGAGGGGGAATGAGCAGTTCTTC. This encodes CAWSVPGTSGTRGNEQFF. The chain links TRBV30 to TRBJ2-1, with 13 bases that match TRBD2. This CDR3 is built from 18 residues. J gave up 7 bases and V 0 bases, and 12 bases lay outside the gene matches. Germline V gives CDR1 GTSNPN, CDR2 SVGIG (reference sequence).

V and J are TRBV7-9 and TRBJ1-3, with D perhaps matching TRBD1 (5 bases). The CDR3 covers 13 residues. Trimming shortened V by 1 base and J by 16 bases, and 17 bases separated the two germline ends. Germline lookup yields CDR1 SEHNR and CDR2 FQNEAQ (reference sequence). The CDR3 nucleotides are TGTGCCAGCAGCTTAGGGGGCATTGGGGGTCGGTATTTT. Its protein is CASSLGGIGGRYF. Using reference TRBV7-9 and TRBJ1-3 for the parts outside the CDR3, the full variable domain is DTGVSQNPRHKITKRGQNVTFRCDPISEHNRLYWYRQTLGQGPEFLTYFQNEAQLEKSRLLSDRFSAERPKGSFSTLEIQRTEQGDSAMYLCASSLGGIGGRYFGEGSWLTVV.

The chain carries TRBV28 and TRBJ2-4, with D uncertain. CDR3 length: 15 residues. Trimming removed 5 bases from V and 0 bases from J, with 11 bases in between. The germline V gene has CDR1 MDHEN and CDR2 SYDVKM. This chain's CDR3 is CASSPSVLAKNIQYF. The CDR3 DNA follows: TGTGCCAGCAGTCCATCGGTCCTAGCCAAAAACATTCAGTACTTC.

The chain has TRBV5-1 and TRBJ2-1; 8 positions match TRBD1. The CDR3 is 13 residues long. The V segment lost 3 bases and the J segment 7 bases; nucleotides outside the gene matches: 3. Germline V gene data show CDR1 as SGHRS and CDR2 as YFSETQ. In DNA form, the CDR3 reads TGCGCCAGCAGCTGGGACAGGTTAAATGAGCAGTTCTTC. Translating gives CASSWDRLNEQFF. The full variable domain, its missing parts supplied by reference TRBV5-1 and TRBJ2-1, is KAGVTQTPRYLIKTRGQQVTLSCSPISGHRSVSWYQQTPGQGLQFLFEYFSETQRNKGNFPGRFSGRQFSNSRSEMNVSTLELGDSALYLCASSWDRLNEQFFGPGTRLTVL.

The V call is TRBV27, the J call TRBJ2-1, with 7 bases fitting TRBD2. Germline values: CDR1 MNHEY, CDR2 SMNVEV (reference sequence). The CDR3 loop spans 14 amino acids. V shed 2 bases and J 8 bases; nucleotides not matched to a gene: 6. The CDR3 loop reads CASSLGWEGHEQFF. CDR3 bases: TGTGCCAGCAGTTTAGGGTGGGAGGGCCATGAGCAGTTCTTC.

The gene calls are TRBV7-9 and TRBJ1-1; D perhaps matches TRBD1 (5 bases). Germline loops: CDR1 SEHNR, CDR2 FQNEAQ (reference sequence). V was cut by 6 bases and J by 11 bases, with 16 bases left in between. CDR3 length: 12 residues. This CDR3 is CASSKTGPRAFF. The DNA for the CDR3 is TGTGCCAGCAGTAAAACGGGACCTAGGGCTTTCTTT.

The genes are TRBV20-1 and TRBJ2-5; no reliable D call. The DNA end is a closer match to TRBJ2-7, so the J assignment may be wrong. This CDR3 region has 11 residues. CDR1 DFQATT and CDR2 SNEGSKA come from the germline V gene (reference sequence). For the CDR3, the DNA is TGCAGTGCTAGACCCACCTACGAGCAGTACTTC. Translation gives CSARPTYEQYF.

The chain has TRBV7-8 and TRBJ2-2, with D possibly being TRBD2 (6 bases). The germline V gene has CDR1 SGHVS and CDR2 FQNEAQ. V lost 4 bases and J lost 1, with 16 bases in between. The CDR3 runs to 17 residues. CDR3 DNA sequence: TGTGCCAGCAGCTCCCGGGGGTCTTGGGGGAACACCGGGGAGCTGTTTTTT. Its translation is CASSSRGSWGNTGELFF.

The chain's CDR3 is CASSLGPPLAPGELFF. The CDR3 DNA sequence: TGTGCCAGCAGCTTAGGCCCCCCACTAGCGCCCGGGGAGCTGTTTTTT. The J gene is TRBJ2-2, the V gene TRBV13; 7 bases align to TRBD2. V was pared by 0 bases and J by 6 bases, with 7 bases of the junction left unmatched. CDR3 length: 16 amino acids. Germline loops: CDR1 PRHDT, CDR2 FYEKMQ (reference sequence).

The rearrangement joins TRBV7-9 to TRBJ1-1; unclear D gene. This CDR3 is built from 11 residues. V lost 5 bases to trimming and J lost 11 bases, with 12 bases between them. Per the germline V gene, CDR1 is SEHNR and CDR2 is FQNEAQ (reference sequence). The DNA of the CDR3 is TGTGCCAGCAGCCAGCGGGCCGCCGCTTTCTTT. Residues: CASSQRAAAFF.

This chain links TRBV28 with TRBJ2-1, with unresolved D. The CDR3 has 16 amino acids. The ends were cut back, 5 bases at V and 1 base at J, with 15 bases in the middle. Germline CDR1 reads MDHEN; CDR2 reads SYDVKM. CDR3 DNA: TGTGCCAGCAGTGGACCTACAGCCCTATCCTACAATGAGCAGTTCTTC. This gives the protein CASSGPTALSYNEQFF.

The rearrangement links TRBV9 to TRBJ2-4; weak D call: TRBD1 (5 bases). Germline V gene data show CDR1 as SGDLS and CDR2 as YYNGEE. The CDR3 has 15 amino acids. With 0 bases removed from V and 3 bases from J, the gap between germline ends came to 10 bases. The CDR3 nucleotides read TGTGCCAGCAGCGTAGGACAAGGGGTCAAAAACATTCAGTACTTC. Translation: CASSVGQGVKNIQYF.

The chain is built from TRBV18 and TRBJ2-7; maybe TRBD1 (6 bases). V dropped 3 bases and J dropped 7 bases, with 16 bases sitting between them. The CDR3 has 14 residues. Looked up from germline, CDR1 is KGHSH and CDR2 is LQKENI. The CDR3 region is CASSPNTGSQEQYF. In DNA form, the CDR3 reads TGTGCCAGCTCACCGAATACAGGGTCCCAGGAGCAGTACTTC.

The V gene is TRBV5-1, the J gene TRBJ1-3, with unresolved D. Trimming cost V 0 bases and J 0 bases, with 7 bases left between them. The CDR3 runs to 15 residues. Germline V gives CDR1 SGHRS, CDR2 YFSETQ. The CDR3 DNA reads TGCGCCAGCAGCTTGGTAGGGAGCTCTGGAAACACCATATATTTT. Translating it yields CASSLVGSSGNTIYF.

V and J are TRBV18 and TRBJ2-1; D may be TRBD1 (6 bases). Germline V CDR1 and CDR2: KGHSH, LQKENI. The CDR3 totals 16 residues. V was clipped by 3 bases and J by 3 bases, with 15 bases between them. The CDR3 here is CASSPQTGLFYNEQFF. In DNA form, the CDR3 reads TGTGCCAGCTCACCCCAGACAGGCCTATTCTACAATGAGCAGTTCTTC.

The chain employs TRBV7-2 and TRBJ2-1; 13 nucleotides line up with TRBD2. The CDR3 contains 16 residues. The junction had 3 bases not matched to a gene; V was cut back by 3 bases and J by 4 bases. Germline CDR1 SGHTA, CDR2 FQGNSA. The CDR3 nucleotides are TGTGCCAGCAGCTTGGAGGGACTAGCGGGATACAATGAGCAGTTCTTC. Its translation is CASSLEGLAGYNEQFF.

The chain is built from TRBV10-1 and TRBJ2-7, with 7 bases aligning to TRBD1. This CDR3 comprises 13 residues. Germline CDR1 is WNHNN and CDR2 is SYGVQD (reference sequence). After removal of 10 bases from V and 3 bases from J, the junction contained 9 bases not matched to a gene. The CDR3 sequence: CAITRGSGYEQYF. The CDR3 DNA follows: TGCGCCATCACCAGGGGGTCGGGCTACGAGCAGTACTTC.

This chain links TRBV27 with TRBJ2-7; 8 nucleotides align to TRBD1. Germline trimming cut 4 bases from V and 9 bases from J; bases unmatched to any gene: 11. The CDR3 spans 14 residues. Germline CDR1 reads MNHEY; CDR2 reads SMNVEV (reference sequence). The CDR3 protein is CASSSARQGSVQYF. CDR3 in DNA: TGTGCCAGCAGTTCGGCCCGACAGGGGAGCGTGCAGTACTTC.

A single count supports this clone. CDR3 residues: CASSLRTDQETQYF. CDR3 DNA: TGCGCCAGCAGCTTGAGGACAGACCAAGAGACCCAGTACTTC. The rearrangement joins TRBV5-1 to TRBJ2-5, with D possibly being TRBD1 (6 bases). This CDR3 contains 14 residues. Trimming left V 1 base short and J 0 bases short, with 7 bases between. Germline V gene sequence: CDR1 SGHRS, CDR2 YFSETQ.